The rows below give T cell receptor beta chains drawn from one sample of a study of beta chain features in type 1 diabetes. Using immunoSEQ multiplex PCR, the repertoire was profiled, and TCRdb retains in-frame clones only, with some absent. The data contain a few hundred thousand clones, over 9% of them singletons. The sample comprised central memory CD4+ T cells from blood. These receptors were taken from a man aged 25-45 years with type 1 diabetes. Each CDR3 is given with its conserved first and last residue. Each record gives: D gene, J gene, V gene, clone size, CDR3 DNA, CDR3 protein. A D gene is named only where the DNA matches it firmly. Size is omitted from some rows. Given values are once, few, many or a class for expanded clones.

D gene: .
J gene: TRBJ1-5
V gene: TRBV19
clone size: .
CDR3 DNA: TGTGCCAGTAGAGGGCCTGGGGCTTATAGCAATCAGCCCCAGCATTTT
CDR3 protein: CASRGPGAYSNQPQHF

D gene: .
J gene: TRBJ2-7
V gene: TRBV5-4
clone size: few
CDR3 DNA: TGTGCCAGCAGCTTGGTGGGATCCTACGAGCAGTACTTC
CDR3 protein: CASSLVGSYEQYF

D gene: TRBD1
J gene: TRBJ2-7
V gene: TRBV4-2
clone size: .
CDR3 DNA: TGTGCCAGCAGCCAAGTTCTTCAGGGGGCTTTCTACGAGCAGTACTTC
CDR3 protein: CASSQVLQGAFYEQYF

D gene: .
J gene: TRBJ1-1
V gene: TRBV11-2
clone size: .
CDR3 DNA: TGTGCCAGCAGCTTCATTGCTGAAGCTTTCTTT
CDR3 protein: CASSFIAEAFF

D gene: TRBD2
J gene: TRBJ2-2
V gene: TRBV5-1
clone size: many
CDR3 DNA: TGCGCCAGCAGCCCAGATACCGGGAGGGTTACCGGGGAGCTGTTTTTT
CDR3 protein: CASSPDTGRVTGELFF

D gene: .
J gene: TRBJ2-3
V gene: TRBV7-2
clone size: few
CDR3 DNA: TGTGCCAGCAGCTTATTTGGCTCTGGGGCAGATACGCAGTATTTT
CDR3 protein: CASSLFGSGADTQYF

D gene: .
J gene: TRBJ1-5
V gene: TRBV19
clone size: .
CDR3 DNA: TGTGCCAGTAGTACAACAAACAGCAATCAGCCCCAGCATTTT
CDR3 protein: CASSTTNSNQPQHF

D gene: .
J gene: TRBJ2-1
V gene: TRBV14
clone size: many
CDR3 DNA: TGTGCCAGCAGCCCTCCGGCGGGCAATGAGCAGTTCTTC
CDR3 protein: CASSPPAGNEQFF

D gene: TRBD1
J gene: TRBJ1-1
V gene: TRBV5-4
clone size: few
CDR3 DNA: TGTGCCAGCAGCATAAACAGGGGCGCGAACACTGAAGCTTTCTTT
CDR3 protein: CASSINRGANTEAFF

D gene: .
J gene: TRBJ2-4
V gene: TRBV7-8
clone size: .
CDR3 DNA: TGTGCCAGCAGCTTGGGAATGGCCAAAAACATTCAGTACTTC
CDR3 protein: CASSLGMAKNIQYF

D gene: .
J gene: TRBJ2-1
V gene: TRBV10-3
clone size: few
CDR3 DNA: TGTGCCATCAAGGGGGGCGGTGCCAATGAGCAGTTCTTC
CDR3 protein: CAIKGGGANEQFF

D gene: .
J gene: TRBJ1-2
V gene: TRBV9
clone size: few
CDR3 DNA: TGTGCCAGCAGTGTCGTTTCGAGGACCTATGGCTACACCTTC
CDR3 protein: CASSVVSRTYGYTF

D gene: .
J gene: TRBJ2-5
V gene: TRBV6-1
clone size: .
CDR3 DNA: TGTGCCAGCAGGGCATCGGGCCAAGAGACCCAGTACTTC
CDR3 protein: CASRASGQETQYF

D gene: .
J gene: TRBJ2-7
V gene: TRBV29-1
clone size: few
CDR3 DNA: TGCAGCGTTCGTAGGGGCTACGAGCAGTACTTC
CDR3 protein: CSVRRGYEQYF

D gene: TRBD1
J gene: TRBJ2-5
V gene: TRBV7-2
clone size: .
CDR3 DNA: TGTGCCAGCAGCGAGGGACAGGGGGCACAAGAGACCCAGTACTTC
CDR3 protein: CASSEGQGAQETQYF

D gene: TRBD1
J gene: TRBJ2-4
V gene: TRBV7-2
clone size: .
CDR3 DNA: TGTGCCAGCAGCTTAGCGGGGACAGTAGCCAAAAACATTCAGTACTTC
CDR3 protein: CASSLAGTVAKNIQYF

D gene: TRBD1
J gene: TRBJ1-5
V gene: TRBV5-6
clone size: few
CDR3 DNA: TGTGCCAGCAGCCTCGACAGGGGAAGCGGCAATCAGCCCCAGCATTTT
CDR3 protein: CASSLDRGSGNQPQHF

D gene: TRBD2
J gene: TRBJ2-5
V gene: TRBV7-2
clone size: .
CDR3 DNA: TGTGCCAGCAGCTTAGGTCCGCTAGCGGGCCAAGAGACCCAGTACTTC
CDR3 protein: CASSLGPLAGQETQYF

D gene: .
J gene: TRBJ1-5
V gene: TRBV28
clone size: few
CDR3 DNA: TGTGCCAGCGGGGGAGGCAAATCTAATCAGCCCCAGCATTTT
CDR3 protein: CASGGGKSNQPQHF

D gene: .
J gene: TRBJ2-6
V gene: TRBV19
clone size: few
CDR3 DNA: TGTGCCAGTAGTAGTCGGACATCTGGGGCCAACGTCCTGACTTTC
CDR3 protein: CASSSRTSGANVLTF

D gene: TRBD2
J gene: TRBJ2-7
V gene: TRBV5-1
clone size: few
CDR3 DNA: TGCGCCAGCAGCCATTACCTGACTAGCGGACGCCTTTACGAGCAGTACTTC
CDR3 protein: CASSHYLTSGRLYEQYF

D gene: TRBD1
J gene: TRBJ1-5
V gene: TRBV6-5
clone size: few
CDR3 DNA: TGTGCCAGCAGCCCTGACAGGGATCAGCCCCAGCATTTT
CDR3 protein: CASSPDRDQPQHF

D gene: .
J gene: TRBJ1-4
V gene: TRBV28
clone size: .
CDR3 DNA: TGTGCCAGCAGGCTAAACAGGGAGGCTAATGAAAAACTGTTTTTT
CDR3 protein: CASRLNREANEKLFF

D gene: TRBD1
J gene: TRBJ1-1
V gene: TRBV28
clone size: few
CDR3 DNA: TGTGCCAGCAGGCGGACAGGCTTTAACACTGAAGCTTTCTTT
CDR3 protein: CASRRTGFNTEAFF

D gene: .
J gene: TRBJ2-3
V gene: TRBV2
clone size: .
CDR3 DNA: TGTGCCAGCGGGGGAGCAGGAAGCCGGGACTTAGCACAAAATACGCAGTATTTT
CDR3 protein: CASGGAGSRDLAQNTQYF

D gene: TRBD1
J gene: TRBJ2-2
V gene: TRBV7-2
clone size: .
CDR3 DNA: TGTGCCAGCAGCTCGGGACAGGTGACCGGGGAGCTGTTTTTT
CDR3 protein: CASSSGQVTGELFF

D gene: TRBD1
J gene: TRBJ2-1
V gene: TRBV10-3
clone size: few
CDR3 DNA: TGTGCCATCAGTGACCTGGACAGGGGTAGCAATGAGCAGTTCTTC
CDR3 protein: CAISDLDRGSNEQFF

D gene: .
J gene: TRBJ2-3
V gene: TRBV7-3
clone size: .
CDR3 DNA: TGTGCCAGCAGCTCGCGAGCTAACCCACAAGGAGATACGCAGTATTTT
CDR3 protein: CASSSRANPQGDTQYF

D gene: TRBD2
J gene: TRBJ2-1
V gene: TRBV5-1
clone size: .
CDR3 DNA: TGCGCCAGCAGCTTGGGGGCTAGCGGGAGCTCTAGTGAGCAGTTCTTC
CDR3 protein: CASSLGASGSSSEQFF

D gene: TRBD1
J gene: TRBJ2-1
V gene: TRBV7-8
clone size: .
CDR3 DNA: TGTGCCAGCCTGCAGGGGGTAAATCTTGGAAATGAGCAGTTCTTC
CDR3 protein: CASLQGVNLGNEQFF

D gene: .
J gene: TRBJ2-7
V gene: TRBV5-4
clone size: few
CDR3 DNA: TGTGCCAGCAGCTCCAAAGGGGGCTACGAGCAGTACTTC
CDR3 protein: CASSSKGGYEQYF

D gene: TRBD1
J gene: TRBJ2-2
V gene: TRBV2
clone size: few
CDR3 DNA: TGTGCCAGCGGACAGGGGGCGAACACCGGGGAGCTGTTTTTT
CDR3 protein: CASGQGANTGELFF

D gene: .
J gene: TRBJ2-7
V gene: TRBV5-1
clone size: once
CDR3 DNA: TGCGCCAGCAGCAAGAATTACTACGAGCAGTACTTC
CDR3 protein: CASSKNYYEQYF

D gene: TRBD1
J gene: TRBJ1-1
V gene: TRBV5-4
clone size: few
CDR3 DNA: TGTGCCAGCGGAAGGACAGGGGGCACTGAAGCTTTCTTT
CDR3 protein: CASGRTGGTEAFF

D gene: TRBD1
J gene: TRBJ2-7
V gene: TRBV10-3
clone size: few
CDR3 DNA: TGTGCCATCAGTGACCGACAGGGCTCCTACGAGCAGTACTTC
CDR3 protein: CAISDRQGSYEQYF

D gene: .
J gene: TRBJ1-5
V gene: TRBV19
clone size: .
CDR3 DNA: TGTGCCAGTAGTAGGGGCCGGGCGGAAGATCAGCCCCAGCATTTT
CDR3 protein: CASSRGRAEDQPQHF

D gene: TRBD1
J gene: TRBJ2-7
V gene: TRBV7-8
clone size: .
CDR3 DNA: TGTGCCAGCAGCTTTGGGACAGGGGGCGTCGGGGAGTACTTC
CDR3 protein: CASSFGTGGVGEYF

D gene: .
J gene: TRBJ1-1
V gene: TRBV6-6
clone size: .
CDR3 DNA: TGTGCCAGCAGCGACGGAAACATGAACACTGAAGCTTTCTTT
CDR3 protein: CASSDGNMNTEAFF

D gene: .
J gene: TRBJ1-2
V gene: TRBV7-2
clone size: .
CDR3 DNA: TGTGCCAGCAGCCCGGGACCCGACTCAGCTAACTATGGCTACACCTTC
CDR3 protein: CASSPGPDSANYGYTF

D gene: .
J gene: TRBJ2-5
V gene: TRBV5-1
clone size: few
CDR3 DNA: TGCGCCAGCAGCTTGGTGCGTGAAGAGACCCAGTACTTC
CDR3 protein: CASSLVREETQYF

D gene: .
J gene: TRBJ1-5
V gene: TRBV4-3
clone size: many
CDR3 DNA: TGCGCCAGCAGCCAAGATGGTTGGGGCCAAGGGGGGAATCAGCCCCAGCATTTT
CDR3 protein: CASSQDGWGQGGNQPQHF

D gene: .
J gene: TRBJ2-3
V gene: TRBV7-2
clone size: .
CDR3 DNA: TGTGCCAGCAGCTTAGCGGGAGGGGGTCTAGATACGCAGTATTTT
CDR3 protein: CASSLAGGGLDTQYF

D gene: .
J gene: TRBJ1-3
V gene: TRBV6-1
clone size: few
CDR3 DNA: TGTGCCAGCAGTTCGAGCTCTGGAAACACCATATATTTT
CDR3 protein: CASSSSSGNTIYF

D gene: .
J gene: TRBJ2-7
V gene: TRBV7-6
clone size: .
CDR3 DNA: TGTGCCAGCAGCTTAGATCCAGGCCCCTACGAGCAGTACTTC
CDR3 protein: CASSLDPGPYEQYF

D gene: TRBD1
J gene: TRBJ2-5
V gene: TRBV27
clone size: .
CDR3 DNA: TGTGCCAGCAGTCAAATTACAGGGGCTCAAGAGACCCAGTACTTC
CDR3 protein: CASSQITGAQETQYF

D gene: TRBD1
J gene: TRBJ1-2
V gene: TRBV6-1
clone size: .
CDR3 DNA: TGTGCCAGCCCGGGACAGAACTATGGCTACACCTTC
CDR3 protein: CASPGQNYGYTF

D gene: TRBD1
J gene: TRBJ1-1
V gene: TRBV4-3
clone size: few
CDR3 DNA: TGCGCCAGCAGCCACCAAGACAGGGTTACTGAAGCTTTCTTT
CDR3 protein: CASSHQDRVTEAFF

D gene: .
J gene: TRBJ2-5
V gene: TRBV27
clone size: .
CDR3 DNA: TGTGCCAGCAGTTTCGACAGGGACTGGGAGCAGTACTTC
CDR3 protein: CASSFDRDWEQYF

D gene: .
J gene: TRBJ1-1
V gene: TRBV27
clone size: .
CDR3 DNA: TGTGCCAGCGGTCTTTGGGGGACTTCTTTCACTGAAGCTTTCTTT
CDR3 protein: CASGLWGTSFTEAFF

D gene: .
J gene: TRBJ1-5
V gene: TRBV6-5
clone size: .
CDR3 DNA: TGTGCCAGCAGTTCCCTCCCCGATCAGCCCCAGCATTTT
CDR3 protein: CASSSLPDQPQHF

D gene: TRBD1
J gene: TRBJ2-1
V gene: TRBV4-1
clone size: .
CDR3 DNA: TGCGCCAGCAGCCAAGAGATGGACAGGGAGCATAATGAGCAGTTCTTC
CDR3 protein: CASSQEMDREHNEQFF

D gene: TRBD2
J gene: TRBJ2-5
V gene: TRBV12-5
clone size: .
CDR3 DNA: TGTGCTAGTGGCCGCGATATAGGACTAGCGGGACGCCAAGAGACCCAGTACTTC
CDR3 protein: CASGRDIGLAGRQETQYF

D gene: .
J gene: TRBJ2-1
V gene: TRBV7-9
clone size: many
CDR3 DNA: TGTGCCAGCAGTCGCGGGACTGCGCTGCGGGGTGGGCAGTTCTTC
CDR3 protein: CASSRGTALRGGQFF

D gene: TRBD2
J gene: TRBJ2-3
V gene: TRBV28
clone size: few
CDR3 DNA: TGTGCCAGCAGTCCTCCGGCTAGCGGGAGAACAGATACGCAGTATTTT
CDR3 protein: CASSPPASGRTDTQYF

D gene: .
J gene: TRBJ2-5
V gene: TRBV18
clone size: few
CDR3 DNA: TGTGCCAGCTCATCACGCCTTCAAGAGACCCAGTACTTC
CDR3 protein: CASSSRLQETQYF